These T cell receptor beta chains were read from a single sample in a study of blood T cell repertoires in COVID-19. TCRdb keeps only in-frame clones here, not all; method: immunoSEQ multiplex PCR. The sample records about 160,000 clones, roughly 86% being singletons. Sequenced input: peripheral blood. The receptors come from a man between 60 and 70 years old with COVID-19, enrolled during active disease. Both conserved end residues are part of each CDR3. A D gene is named only where the DNA matches it firmly. Only some rows state a clone size, as once, few, many or a class for expanded clones.

j_call d_call clone_size v_call cdr3_aa cdr3_nt
TRBJ1-1 NA NA TRBV7-9 CASSLEGLTEAFF TGTGCCAGCAGCTTAGAGGGGCTCACTGAAGCTTTCTTT
TRBJ1-2 NA NA TRBV7-2 CASSLPTGDGYTF TGTGCCAGCAGCTTACCAACAGGAGATGGCTACACCTTC
TRBJ2-1 TRBD2 NA TRBV30 CAWGRSSGSFYNEQFF TGTGCCTGGGGCCGTTCTAGCGGGAGTTTCTACAATGAGCAGTTCTTC
TRBJ1-2 TRBD1 NA TRBV28 CASSLTGYYGYTF TGTGCCAGCAGTTTGACAGGGTACTATGGCTACACCTTC
TRBJ2-7 NA NA TRBV4-3 CASSQDLTYEQYF TGCGCCAGCAGCCAAGATCTTACCTACGAGCAGTACTTC
TRBJ1-6 NA NA TRBV28 CASSSPGDSSPLHF TGTGCCAGCAGTTCTCCCGGGGACTCATCACCCCTCCACTTT
TRBJ1-1 TRBD1 NA TRBV7-2 CASSSDRATEAFF TGTGCCAGCAGCTCCGACAGGGCCACTGAAGCTTTCTTT
TRBJ1-6 NA NA TRBV19 CASSPNRAGSPLHF TGTGCCAGTAGCCCAAACAGGGCTGGTTCACCCCTCCACTTT
TRBJ2-2 TRBD2 NA TRBV19 CASSKGRGLAGDTGELFF TGTGCCAGTAGTAAAGGCAGGGGACTAGCGGGCGACACCGGGGAGCTGTTTTTT
TRBJ2-7 TRBD2 NA TRBV4-2 CASSRHLAGAPYEQYF TGTGCCAGCAGCCGACATCTAGCGGGGGCCCCCTACGAGCAGTACTTC
TRBJ1-1 TRBD1 NA TRBV28 CASRTQQGTNTEAFF TGTGCCAGCAGGACCCAACAGGGGACGAACACTGAAGCTTTCTTT
TRBJ1-3 TRBD1 NA TRBV19 CASSPRARDRAGNTIYF TGTGCCAGTAGCCCTCGTGCCCGGGACAGGGCCGGGAACACCATATATTTT
TRBJ2-7 NA NA TRBV3-1/TRBV3-2 CASSQVQGYEQYF TGTGCCAGCAGCCAAGTCCAGGGCTACGAGCAGTACTTC
TRBJ1-1 TRBD1 NA TRBV27 CASSPRQGQTEAFF TGTGCCAGCAGTCCCCGACAGGGACAGACTGAAGCTTTCTTT
TRBJ2-7 NA NA TRBV28 CASSYYEQYF TGTGCCAGCAGCTATTACGAGCAGTACTTC
TRBJ2-1 TRBD2 few TRBV29-1 CSASSGSNSYNEQFF TGCAGCGCCTCTAGCGGGTCGAACTCCTACAATGAGCAGTTCTTC
TRBJ2-3 NA once TRBV27 CASRGGNTDTQYF TGTGCCAGCAGGGGCGGGAACACAGATACGCAGTATTTT
TRBJ1-1 NA NA TRBV4-3 CASSRTGPLGAFF TGCGCCAGCAGCCGAACAGGGCCCCTTGGAGCTTTCTTT
TRBJ1-4 NA NA TRBV7-6 CASSPNPGSNEKLFF TGTGCCAGCAGCCCCAATCCAGGGTCTAATGAAAAACTGTTTTTT
TRBJ1-5 TRBD1 NA TRBV27 CAIARDRAVKSNQPQHF TGTGCCATTGCCAGGGACAGGGCAGTTAAGAGCAATCAGCCCCAGCATTTT
TRBJ2-3 TRBD2 once TRBV29-1 CSVEDSPLAGRTDTQYF TGCAGCGTTGAAGATTCGCCACTAGCGGGAAGGACAGATACGCAGTATTTT
TRBJ2-1 TRBD1 NA TRBV19 CASSMNSGGVRNEQFF TGTGCCAGTAGTATGAATTCAGGGGGTGTCCGCAATGAGCAGTTCTTC
TRBJ1-1 TRBD1 NA TRBV27 CASSLSRTGGITEAFF TGTGCCAGCAGTTTATCCCGGACAGGGGGGATCACTGAAGCTTTCTTT
TRBJ1-2 TRBD1 NA TRBV5-1 CASNQGDGVYGYTF TGCGCCAGCAACCAGGGGGATGGGGTCTATGGCTACACCTTC
TRBJ2-7 NA NA TRBV6-1 CASSDSYEQYF TGTGCCAGCAGTGACAGCTACGAGCAGTACTTC
TRBJ2-1 TRBD2 NA TRBV27 CASSFIAGGVNEQFF TGTGCCAGCAGTTTCATAGCGGGAGGGGTCAATGAGCAGTTCTTC
TRBJ2-5 NA NA TRBV29-1 CSVVRGWQETQYF TGCAGCGTTGTTAGGGGGTGGCAAGAGACCCAGTACTTC
TRBJ2-1 NA NA TRBV11-2 CASSLAFEQFF TGTGCCAGCAGCTTAGCTTTTGAGCAGTTCTTC
TRBJ2-2 TRBD2 NA TRBV6-5 CASSYEGTSRTGELFF TGTGCCAGCAGTTACGAAGGGACTAGCCGCACCGGGGAGCTGTTTTTT
TRBJ1-1 NA NA TRBV7-8 CASSSALAGTEAFF TGTGCCAGCAGCTCAGCCCTGGCTGGCACTGAAGCTTTCTTT
TRBJ1-6 NA NA TRBV9 CASSTRQNNSPLHF TGTGCCAGCAGCACCCGACAGAATAATTCACCCCTCCACTTT
TRBJ1-5 NA NA TRBV19 CASSIGALKGISNQPQHF TGTGCCAGTAGTATAGGGGCCTTAAAGGGGATTAGCAATCAGCCCCAGCATTTT
TRBJ2-1 NA NA TRBV29-1 CSVPAESSYNEQFF TGCAGCGTCCCAGCGGAGAGCTCCTACAATGAGCAGTTCTTC
TRBJ1-2 NA NA TRBV7-8 CASSLAQEGGYTF TGTGCCAGCAGCTTAGCCCAGGAGGGCGGCTACACCTTC
TRBJ2-1 TRBD2 few TRBV12-5 CASGPTSGSPHEQFF TGTGCTAGTGGTCCAACTAGCGGGAGCCCCCATGAGCAGTTCTTC
TRBJ1-3 NA NA TRBV11-3 CASSRGGVADSGNTIYF TGTGCCAGCAGCCGGGGAGGGGTAGCGGACTCTGGAAACACCATATATTTT
TRBJ2-1 TRBD1 NA TRBV29-1 CSGDRGNNEQFF TGCAGCGGAGACAGGGGGAACAATGAGCAGTTCTTC
TRBJ2-2 TRBD1 NA TRBV7-3 CASSLGTGDTGELFF TGTGCCAGCAGCTTAGGGACAGGGGACACCGGGGAGCTGTTTTTT
TRBJ1-3 NA once TRBV5-5 CASSLHSSGNTIYF TGTGCCAGCAGCTTGCACTCCTCTGGAAACACCATATATTTT
TRBJ1-5 NA NA TRBV28 CASQDRNQPQHF TGTGCCAGCCAAGACAGAAATCAGCCCCAGCATTTT
TRBJ2-3 NA NA TRBV19 CASSIGEDTQYF TGTGCCAGTAGTATAGGAGAGGATACGCAGTATTTT
TRBJ1-2 TRBD1 NA TRBV6-5 CASSSTGDYGYTF TGTGCCAGCAGTTCGACAGGGGACTATGGCTACACCTTC
TRBJ2-7 TRBD2 NA TRBV3-1/TRBV3-2 CASSQDVAGKSSYEQYF TGTGCCAGCAGCCAAGATGTAGCGGGGAAAAGCTCCTACGAGCAGTACTTC
TRBJ1-1 NA NA TRBV6-6 CASSREFTEAFF TGTGCCAGCTCCCGGGAATTCACTGAAGCTTTCTTT
TRBJ2-7 NA NA TRBV24-1 CATSDFRLGSYEQYF TGTGCCACCAGTGATTTCCGACTAGGATCCTACGAGCAGTACTTC
TRBJ2-5 TRBD2 NA TRBV18 CASSPYVAGGEETQYF TGTGCCAGCTCACCTTACGTAGCGGGAGGGGAAGAGACCCAGTACTTC
TRBJ1-3 NA NA TRBV15 CATSPPRAGNTIYF TGTGCCACCAGTCCCCCGAGAGCTGGAAACACCATATATTTT
TRBJ1-1 TRBD1 NA TRBV6-5 CASRRDREAEAFF TGTGCCAGCAGGAGGGACAGGGAAGCTGAAGCTTTCTTT
TRBJ2-3 TRBD2 once TRBV30 CVIGLAGTDTQYF TGTGTAATCGGACTAGCGGGAACAGATACGCAGTATTTT
TRBJ1-2 TRBD1 once TRBV24-1 CATSDRQGYGYTF TGTGCCACCAGTGATCGACAGGGGTATGGCTACACCTTC
TRBJ1-2 NA NA TRBV4-1 CASKKNTGTNYGYTF TGCGCCAGCAAAAAGAATACAGGGACTAACTATGGCTACACCTTC
TRBJ1-1 TRBD1 NA TRBV10-3 CATRTGGENTEAFF TGTGCCACCCGGACAGGGGGGGAAAACACTGAAGCTTTCTTT
TRBJ1-5 NA NA TRBV6-5 CASVRSQYSNQPQHF TGTGCCAGCGTGAGGTCCCAATATAGCAATCAGCCCCAGCATTTT
TRBJ2-2 NA NA TRBV3-1/TRBV3-2 CASSQLHAGNTGELFF TGTGCCAGCAGCCAACTACATGCGGGGAACACCGGGGAGCTGTTTTTT